This entry lists 26 T cell receptor beta chains sequenced from one sample in a study of shared clonotypes between healthy human individuals. This table comes from immunoSEQ multiplex PCR, and its TCRdb copy is limited to in-frame clones, with some not included. The repertoire holds about 1 million clones, with 65% to 80% as singletons. The sequenced sample consisted of memory CD4+ T cells sorted from blood. As for subset: CD45RA-negative fraction. The origin of the receptors is a man in his late teens or twenties in good health.

The rearrangement links TRBV21-1 to TRBJ2-1; the D call of TRBD2 is as the table states it, not checked on the DNA. TRBV21-1 is annotated as a pseudogene. The CDR3 is made up of 17 amino acids. The CDR3 DNA follows: TGTGCCAGCAGCAAAGCCGGGACTAGCGGGAGACCGAATGAGCAGTTCTTC. Encoded protein: CASSKAGTSGRPNEQFF.

The chain uses TRBV29-1 and TRBJ1-2; 7 bases align to TRBD1. Germline assignment: CDR1 SQVTM and CDR2 ANQGSEA. The V and J ends lost 6 bases and 4 bases, in that order; junction bases with no gene match: 2. The CDR3 is 11 amino acids. CDR3 coding DNA: TGCAGCGTATGGGACAGCTATGGCTACACCTTC. Translating it yields CSVWDSYGYTF. Using reference TRBV29-1 and TRBJ1-2 for the parts outside the CDR3, the full variable domain is SAVISQKPSRDICQRGTSLTIQCQVDSQVTMMFWYRQQPGQSLTLIATANQGSEATYESGFVIDKFPISRPNLTFSTLTVSNMSPEDSSIYLCSVWDSYGYTFGSGTRLTVV.

In this sample, this clone turned up a few times. The chain employs TRBV7-9 and TRBJ1-2, with unresolved D. CDR1 SEHNR and CDR2 FQNEAQ come from the germline V gene (reference sequence). V was cut by 7 bases and J by 7 bases, with 13 bases left in between. This CDR3 is 12 amino acids long. The CDR3 sequence is CASTAPAGGYTF. DNA for the CDR3: TGTGCCAGCACCGCCCCAGCGGGTGGCTACACCTTC.

This clone was seen only once. The chain links TRBV27 to TRBJ2-5; 8 bases agree with TRBD1. The CDR3 runs to 13 residues. Germline CDR1 and CDR2: MNHEY and SMNVEV (reference sequence). The V gene end was trimmed by 7 bases and the J gene end by 6 bases; junction bases not matched to a gene: 7. In DNA, the CDR3 is TGTGCCAGCACCCGGACAGGGTTGCAGACCCAGTACTTC. This sequence encodes CASTRTGLQTQYF.

This clone was picked up one time. The chain joins TRBV6-1 to TRBJ1-4; D unresolved. Trimming removed 2 bases from V and 8 bases from J, with 15 bases in between. The V gene's germline CDR1 is MNHNS and CDR2 SASEGT. This CDR3 is built from 15 residues. In nucleotides, the CDR3 is TGTGCCAGCAGTGAATCTTCCGGGGTCGGAGAAAAACTGTTTTTT. This codes for CASSESSGVGEKLFF.

The V and J genes are TRBV10-2 and TRBJ1-5, with 9 nucleotides matching TRBD1. This CDR3 comprises 16 residues. The germline V gene has CDR1 WSHSY and CDR2 SAAADI. V shed 7 bases, J shed 5 bases, and the junction held 12 bases outside the gene matches. CDR3 in amino acids: CASTTPGQGPHQPQHF. The CDR3 DNA follows: TGCGCCAGCACAACCCCGGGACAGGGACCTCATCAGCCCCAGCATTTT.

The genes are TRBV11-2 and TRBJ2-2, with 7 bases matching TRBD1. The CDR3 loop spans 15 amino acids. With 6 bases clipped from V and 4 bases from J, the junction kept 8 bases outside the gene matches. The V gene's germline CDR1 is SGHAT and CDR2 FQNNGV. The CDR3 region is CASRKGGVGTGELFF. The CDR3 DNA reads TGTGCCAGCAGAAAAGGGGGCGTGGGCACCGGGGAGCTGTTTTTT. Looking up the rest from reference TRBV11-2 and TRBJ2-2 gives the full variable domain: EAGVAQSPRYKIIEKRQSVAFWCNPISGHATLYWYQQILGQGPKLLIQFQNNGVVDDSQLPKDRFSAERLKGVDSTLKIQPAKLEDSAVYLCASRKGGVGTGELFFGEGSRLTVL.

The V and J genes are TRBV5-1 and TRBJ1-1, with 8 bases matching TRBD1. The CDR3 spans 15 residues. Germline lookup yields CDR1 SGHRS and CDR2 YFSETQ. Trimming took 4 bases from V and 4 from J; bases not matched to a gene: 9. CDR3 sequence (DNA): TGCGCCAGCAGCACCCTGGACAGGGTGGGCACTGAAGCTTTCTTT. It is translated as CASSTLDRVGTEAFF.

This sequence joins TRBV6-5 and TRBJ2-6; D is perhaps TRBD2 (7 bases). Germline V gives CDR1 MNHEY, CDR2 SVGAGI. V was trimmed by 2 bases and J by 0 bases, leaving 8 bases between them. This CDR3 region has 16 residues. CDR3 sequence (DNA): TGTGCCAGCAGTTACAGGGGGGGCTCTGGGGCCAACGTCCTGACTTTC. This codes for CASSYRGGSGANVLTF.

Notes on this clone: Compared with germline, one end of the junction differs, possibly owing to a read error. The chain carries TRBV7-3 and TRBJ2-5, with 9 bases aligning to TRBD1. The CDR3 has 15 residues. Per germline, CDR1 SGHTA and CDR2 FQGTGA. The CDR3 region is CASSLGDRDQEIQYF. CDR3 DNA sequence: TGTGCCAGCAGCCTAGGGGACAGGGACCAAGAGATCCAGTACTTC.

The chain is built from TRBV5-1 and TRBJ2-7, with D perhaps matching TRBD1 (6 bases). This CDR3 is built from 16 residues. With 0 bases removed from V and 0 bases from J, the gap between germline ends came to 13 bases. In germline, CDR1 is SGHRS, CDR2 YFSETQ. CDR3 nucleotide sequence: TGCGCCAGCAGCTTGGGGACAGCTTTTAGCTCCTACGAGCAGTACTTC. This encodes CASSLGTAFSSYEQYF.

The chain links TRBV11-3 to TRBJ2-5, with D perhaps being TRBD1 or TRBD2 (5 bases each). The V end lost 1 base, the J end lost 5 bases, and 14 bases lay between the germline ends. Germline V gene data show CDR1 as SGHNT and CDR2 as YENEEA. The CDR3 spans 15 residues. The CDR3 sequence: CASSLGGSGRETQYF. For the CDR3, the DNA is TGTGCCAGCAGCTTAGGTGGATCGGGGCGGGAGACCCAGTACTTC.

This chain uses TRBV11-3 with TRBJ2-1, with TRBD1 matching 8 bases. The CDR3 covers 15 residues. The V gene's germline CDR1 is SGHNT and CDR2 YENEEA. V shed 5 bases and J 2 bases; nucleotides not matched to a gene: 5. The DNA of the CDR3 is TGTGCCAGCAGCCTAAGGACAGGGACCTACAATGAGCAGTTCTTC. Protein: CASSLRTGTYNEQFF.

The chain recombines TRBV18 with TRBJ1-1; 7 bases align to TRBD1. From germline, CDR1 is KGHSH and CDR2 LQKENI. V was pared by 2 bases and J by 5 bases, with 2 bases of the junction left unmatched. The CDR3 sequence is 13 residues long. CDR3 DNA sequence: TGTGCCAGCTCACCAACAGGGGAAACTGAAGCTTTCTTT. Translating it yields CASSPTGETEAFF.

The genes are TRBV5-1 and TRBJ1-4; tentatively, D is TRBD1 (6 bases). The V end was cut by 4 bases, the J end by 6 bases, with 13 bases between. Germline CDR1 SGHRS, CDR2 YFSETQ. The CDR3 consists of 14 residues. The CDR3 nucleotides are TGCGCCAGCAGCCGCTACAGGGTAGATGAAAAACTGTTTTTT. It yields the protein CASSRYRVDEKLFF.

The table lists this clone with a few counts. The CDR3 bases are TGTGCCAGCAGCGTAGTCGGCTCAACGGCCAACAATGAGCAGTTCTTC. This translates into CASSVVGSTANNEQFF. This chain uses TRBV9 with TRBJ2-1, with unresolved D. Deletions cut 0 bases from V and 5 bases from J, with 15 bases between. The V gene's germline CDR1 is SGDLS and CDR2 YYNGEE. CDR3 length equals 16 residues.

This chain uses TRBV30 with TRBJ2-7; tentatively, D is TRBD2 (7 bases). The CDR3 totals 15 residues. Germline values: CDR1 GTSNPN, CDR2 SVGIG (reference sequence). The V and J ends lost 5 bases and 5 bases respectively, with 22 bases between them. CDR3 loop: CAWGGFGRGYHEQYF. As DNA, the CDR3 is TGTGCCTGGGGCGGATTTGGGAGGGGGTACCACGAGCAGTACTTC.

J is TRBJ1-5 and V is TRBV7-2; TRBD1 matches 8 bases. This CDR3 comprises 14 residues. CDR1 and CDR2 (germline): SGHTA, FQGNSA. V shed 1 base, J shed 5 bases, and the junction held 1 base outside the gene matches. This CDR3 is CASSLDRGYQPQHF. The DNA for the CDR3 is TGTGCCAGCAGCTTAGACAGGGGGTATCAGCCCCAGCATTTT.

This chain uses TRBV5-6 with TRBJ2-3; 12 nucleotides agree with TRBD2. Germline V gives CDR1 SGHDT, CDR2 YYEEEE. The CDR3 is 16 residues long. V shed 3 bases, J shed 7 bases, and the junction held 9 bases outside the gene matches. CDR3 DNA: TGTGCCAGCAGCTCGTTTCTAGCGGGGGGGCGAAATACGCAGTATTTT. Amino acids: CASSSFLAGGRNTQYF.

The chain couples TRBV5-1 to TRBJ2-5; tentatively, D is TRBD2 (7 bases). Germline V gives CDR1 SGHRS, CDR2 YFSETQ. V lost 3 bases, J lost 5 bases, and 17 bases lay in between. The CDR3 sequence is 15 residues long. The DNA for the CDR3 is TGCGCCAGCAGCTCCCCCGGGGGGCCAGGGGAGACCCAGTACTTC. Its protein is CASSSPGGPGETQYF.

This clone came up once. The chain links TRBV5-1 to TRBJ2-5, with D perhaps matching TRBD1 (7 bases). The V gene's germline CDR1 is SGHRS and CDR2 YFSETQ. V lost 4 bases to trimming and J lost 1 base, with 17 bases between them. The CDR3 has 16 residues. CDR3 DNA: TGCGCCAGCAGCGCGGGGTTCCGGGACAGCCAAGAGACCCAGTACTTC. It translates to CASSAGFRDSQETQYF.

This clone was observed a single time. The chain employs TRBV5-1 and TRBJ2-1; 11 bases map to TRBD1. The length of the CDR3 is 15 residues. The ends lost 6 bases at V and 3 bases at J; junction bases unmatched: 5. CDR1 is SGHRS and CDR2 is YFSETQ in the germline V gene. The chain's CDR3 is CASTKGTGGYNEQFF. The CDR3 DNA reads as TGCGCCAGCACCAAAGGGACAGGGGGCTACAATGAGCAGTTCTTC. Drawing the rest from reference TRBV5-1 and TRBJ2-1, the complete variable domain is KAGVTQTPRYLIKTRGQQVTLSCSPISGHRSVSWYQQTPGQGLQFLFEYFSETQRNKGNFPGRFSGRQFSNSRSEMNVSTLELGDSALYLCASTKGTGGYNEQFFGPGTRLTVL.

The chain couples TRBV7-2 to TRBJ2-1; D is unresolved. The CDR3 runs to 13 residues. Germline CDR1 reads SGHTA; CDR2 reads FQGNSA. V lost 1 base to trimming and J lost 6 bases, with 7 bases between them. The CDR3 DNA sequence: TGTGCCAGCAGCTTAGGGTTCGCCAATGAGCAGTTCTTC. It is translated as CASSLGFANEQFF.

This clone was observed at least ten times. V and J are TRBV19 and TRBJ1-2, with D unclear. The CDR3 contains 16 residues. Between the trimmed V and J ends, which lost 5 bases and 2 bases, there was a span of 18 bases. CDR1 is LNHDA and CDR2 is SQIVND in the germline V gene (reference sequence). DNA of the CDR3: TGTGCCAGTAGTTTCCAGCTCCGATATGCCAACTATGGCTACACCTTC. Amino acid sequence: CASSFQLRYANYGYTF. Full variable domain (rest looked up from reference TRBV19 and TRBJ1-2): DGGITQSPKYLFRKEGQNVTLSCEQNLNHDAMYWYRQDPGQGLRLIYYSQIVNDFQKGDIAEGYSVSREKKESFPLTVTSAQKNPTAFYLCASSFQLRYANYGYTFGSGTRLTVV.

As to this clone: Additional DNA sequences in this sample encode the identical CDR3. This rearrangement joins TRBV18 to TRBJ1-4; D remains unclear. The CDR3 runs 13 residues. Trimming took off 2 bases at V and 5 bases at J, with 6 bases between the two ends. CDR1 is KGHSH, CDR2 LQKENI, per germline. The CDR3 loop is CASSPDLNEKLFF. CDR3 DNA sequence: TGTGCCAGCTCACCAGACCTGAATGAAAAACTGTTTTTT.

The V call is TRBV27, the J call TRBJ1-2; no firm D call. V lost 2 bases, J lost 4 bases, and 17 bases lay in between. From germline, CDR1 is MNHEY and CDR2 SMNVEV (reference sequence). CDR3 length equals 16 residues. Written as DNA, the CDR3 is TGTGCCAGCAGTTTAGACCTCCGCCAAGGTTCCTATGGCTACACCTTC. This sequence encodes CASSLDLRQGSYGYTF.